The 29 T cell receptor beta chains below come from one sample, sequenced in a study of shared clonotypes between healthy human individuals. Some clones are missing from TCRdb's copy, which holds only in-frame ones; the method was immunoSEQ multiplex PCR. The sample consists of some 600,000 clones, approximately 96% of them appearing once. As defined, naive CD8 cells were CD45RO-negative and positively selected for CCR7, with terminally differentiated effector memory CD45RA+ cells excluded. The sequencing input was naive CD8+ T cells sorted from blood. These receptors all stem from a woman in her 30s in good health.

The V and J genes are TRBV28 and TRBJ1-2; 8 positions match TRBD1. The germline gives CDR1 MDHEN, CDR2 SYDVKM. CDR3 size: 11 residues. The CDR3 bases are TGTGTTTCAGGGGGCGACTATGGCTACACCTTC. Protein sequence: CVSGGDYGYTF.

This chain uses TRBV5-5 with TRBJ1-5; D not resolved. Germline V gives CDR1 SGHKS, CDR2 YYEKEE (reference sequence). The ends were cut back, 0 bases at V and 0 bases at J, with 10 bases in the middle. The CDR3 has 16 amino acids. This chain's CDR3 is CASSLVLQNSNQPQHF. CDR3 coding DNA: TGTGCCAGCAGCTTGGTTCTCCAGAATAGCAATCAGCCCCAGCATTTT.

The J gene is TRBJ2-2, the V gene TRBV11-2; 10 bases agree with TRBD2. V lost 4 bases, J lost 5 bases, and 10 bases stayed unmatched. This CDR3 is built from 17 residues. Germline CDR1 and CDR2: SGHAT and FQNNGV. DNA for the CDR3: TGTGCCAGCAGCTATTCTAGCGGGAGTTTGATGACCGGGGAGCTGTTTTTT. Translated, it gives CASSYSSGSLMTGELFF.

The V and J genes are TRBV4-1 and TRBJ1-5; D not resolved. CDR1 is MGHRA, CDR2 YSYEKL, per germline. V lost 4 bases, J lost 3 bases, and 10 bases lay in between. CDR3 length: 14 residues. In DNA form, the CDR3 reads TGCGCCAGCAGCCTTCGACAAGTCAATCAGCCCCAGCATTTT. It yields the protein CASSLRQVNQPQHF.

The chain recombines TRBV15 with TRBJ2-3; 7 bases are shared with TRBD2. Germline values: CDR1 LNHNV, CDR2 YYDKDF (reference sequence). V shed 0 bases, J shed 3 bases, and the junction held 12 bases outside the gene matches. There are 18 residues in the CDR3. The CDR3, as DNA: TGTGCCACCAGCAGAGATGGGGGACTACCCGAGGAGACAGATACGCAGTATTTT. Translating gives CATSRDGGLPEETDTQYF.

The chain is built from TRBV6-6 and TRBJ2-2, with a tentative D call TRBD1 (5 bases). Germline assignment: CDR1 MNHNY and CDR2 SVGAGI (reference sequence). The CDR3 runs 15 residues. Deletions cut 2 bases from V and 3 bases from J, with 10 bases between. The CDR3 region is CASSYQGQDTGELFF. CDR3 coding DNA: TGTGCCAGCAGTTACCAGGGCCAGGACACCGGGGAGCTGTTTTTT.

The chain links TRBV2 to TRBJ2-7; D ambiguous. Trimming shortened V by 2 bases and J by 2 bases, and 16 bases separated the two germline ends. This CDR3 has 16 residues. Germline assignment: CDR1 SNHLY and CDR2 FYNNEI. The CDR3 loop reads CASSELVQSTTYEQYF. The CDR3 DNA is TGTGCCAGCAGTGAATTGGTCCAAAGCACAACCTACGAGCAGTACTTC.

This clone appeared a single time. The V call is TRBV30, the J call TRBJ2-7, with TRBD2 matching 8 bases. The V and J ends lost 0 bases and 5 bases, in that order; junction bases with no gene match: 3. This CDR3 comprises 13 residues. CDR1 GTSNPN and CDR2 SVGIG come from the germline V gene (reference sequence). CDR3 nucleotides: TGTGCCTGGAGTGTACTAGCGGACCACGAGCAGTACTTC. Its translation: CAWSVLADHEQYF. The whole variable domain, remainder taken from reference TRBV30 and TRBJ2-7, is SQTIHQWPATLVQPVGSPLSLECTVEGTSNPNLYWYRQAAGRGLQLLFYSVGIGQISSEVPQNLSASRPQDRQFILSSKKLLLSDSGFYLCAWSVLADHEQYFGPGTRLTVT.

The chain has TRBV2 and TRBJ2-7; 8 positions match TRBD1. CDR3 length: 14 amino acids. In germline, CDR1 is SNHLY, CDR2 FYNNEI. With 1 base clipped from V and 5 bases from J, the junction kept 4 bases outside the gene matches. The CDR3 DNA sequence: TGTGCCAGCAGTGAAGGGACAGGGTTCGACGAGCAGTACTTC. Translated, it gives CASSEGTGFDEQYF. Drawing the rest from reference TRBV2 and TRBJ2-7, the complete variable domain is EPEVTQTPSHQVTQMGQEVILRCVPISNHLYFYWYRQILGQKVEFLVSFYNNEISEKSEIFDDQFSVERPDGSNFTLKIRSTKLEDSAMYFCASSEGTGFDEQYFGPGTRLTVT.

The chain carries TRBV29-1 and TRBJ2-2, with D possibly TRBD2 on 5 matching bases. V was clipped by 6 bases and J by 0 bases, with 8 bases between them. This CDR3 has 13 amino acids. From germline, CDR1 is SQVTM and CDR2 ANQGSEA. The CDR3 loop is CSVRDPNTGELFF. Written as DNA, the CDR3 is TGCAGCGTACGGGATCCGAACACCGGGGAGCTGTTTTTT.

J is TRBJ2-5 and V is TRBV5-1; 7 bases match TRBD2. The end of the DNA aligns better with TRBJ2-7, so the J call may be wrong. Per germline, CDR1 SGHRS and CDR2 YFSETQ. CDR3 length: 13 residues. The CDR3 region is CASAPTSTYEQYF. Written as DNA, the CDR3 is TGCGCCAGCGCCCCGACTAGCACCTACGAGCAGTACTTC.

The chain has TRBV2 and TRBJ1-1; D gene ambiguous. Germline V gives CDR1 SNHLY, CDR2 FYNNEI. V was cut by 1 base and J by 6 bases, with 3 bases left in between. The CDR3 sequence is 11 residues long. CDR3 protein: CASSEGSEAFF. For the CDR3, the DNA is TGTGCCAGCAGTGAAGGTTCTGAAGCTTTCTTT.

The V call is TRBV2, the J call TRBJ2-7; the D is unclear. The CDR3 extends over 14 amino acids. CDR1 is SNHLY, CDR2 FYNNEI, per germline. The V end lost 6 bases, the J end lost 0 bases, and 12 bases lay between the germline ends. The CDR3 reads CASRNTQSSYEQYF. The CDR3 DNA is TGTGCCAGCAGAAACACACAGAGCTCCTACGAGCAGTACTTC.

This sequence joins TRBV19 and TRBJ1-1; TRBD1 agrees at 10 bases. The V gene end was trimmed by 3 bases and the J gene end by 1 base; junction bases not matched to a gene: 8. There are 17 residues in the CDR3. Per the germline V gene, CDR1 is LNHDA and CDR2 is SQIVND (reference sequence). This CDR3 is CASSIPGTGAPNTEAFF. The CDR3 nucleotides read TGTGCCAGTAGTATCCCAGGGACAGGGGCACCGAACACTGAAGCTTTCTTT.

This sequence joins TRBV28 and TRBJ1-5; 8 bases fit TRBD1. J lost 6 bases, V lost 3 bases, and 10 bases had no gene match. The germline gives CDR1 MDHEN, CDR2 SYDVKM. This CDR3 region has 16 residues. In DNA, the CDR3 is TGTGCCAGCAGTTTTAGGGGTCAGGGGGCCGCTCAGCCCCAGCATTTT. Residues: CASSFRGQGAAQPQHF. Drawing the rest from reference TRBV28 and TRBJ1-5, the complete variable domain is DVKVTQSSRYLVKRTGEKVFLECVQDMDHENMFWYRQDPGLGLRLIYFSYDVKMKEKGDIPEGYSVSREKKERFSLILESASTNQTSMYLCASSFRGQGAAQPQHFGDGTRLSIL.

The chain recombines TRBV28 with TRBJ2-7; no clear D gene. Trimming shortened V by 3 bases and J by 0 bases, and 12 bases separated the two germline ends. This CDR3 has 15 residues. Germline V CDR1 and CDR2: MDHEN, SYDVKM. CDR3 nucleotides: TGTGCCAGCAGTTTGGTCCCCTACAGCTCCTACGAGCAGTACTTC. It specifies CASSLVPYSSYEQYF. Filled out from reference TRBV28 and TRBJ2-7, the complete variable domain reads DVKVTQSSRYLVKRTGEKVFLECVQDMDHENMFWYRQDPGLGLRLIYFSYDVKMKEKGDIPEGYSVSREKKERFSLILESASTNQTSMYLCASSLVPYSSYEQYFGPGTRLTVT.

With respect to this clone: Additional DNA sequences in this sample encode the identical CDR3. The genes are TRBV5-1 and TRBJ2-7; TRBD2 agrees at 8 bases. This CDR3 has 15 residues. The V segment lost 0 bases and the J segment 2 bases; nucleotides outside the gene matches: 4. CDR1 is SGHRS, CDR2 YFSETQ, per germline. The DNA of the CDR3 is TGCGCCAGCAGCTTGGGGGTCGGGAGGGCCTACGAGCAGTACTTC. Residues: CASSLGVGRAYEQYF.

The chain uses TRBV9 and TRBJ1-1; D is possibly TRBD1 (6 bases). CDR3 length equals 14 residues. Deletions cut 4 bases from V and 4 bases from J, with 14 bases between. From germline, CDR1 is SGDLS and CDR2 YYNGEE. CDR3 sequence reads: CASSPTGKLTEAFF. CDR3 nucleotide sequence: TGTGCCAGCAGCCCAACAGGGAAACTCACTGAAGCTTTCTTT.

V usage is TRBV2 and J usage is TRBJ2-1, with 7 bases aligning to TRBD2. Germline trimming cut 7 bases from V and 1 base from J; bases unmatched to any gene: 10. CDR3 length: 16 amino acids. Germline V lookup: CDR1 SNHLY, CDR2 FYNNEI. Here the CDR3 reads CASMRLAHLSYNEQFF. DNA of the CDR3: TGTGCCAGCATGAGACTAGCCCACCTTTCCTACAATGAGCAGTTCTTC.

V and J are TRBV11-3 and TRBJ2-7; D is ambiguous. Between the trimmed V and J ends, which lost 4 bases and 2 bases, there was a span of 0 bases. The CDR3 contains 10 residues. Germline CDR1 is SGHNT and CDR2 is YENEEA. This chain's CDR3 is CASSSYEQYF. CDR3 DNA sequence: TGTGCCAGCAGCTCCTACGAGCAGTACTTC.

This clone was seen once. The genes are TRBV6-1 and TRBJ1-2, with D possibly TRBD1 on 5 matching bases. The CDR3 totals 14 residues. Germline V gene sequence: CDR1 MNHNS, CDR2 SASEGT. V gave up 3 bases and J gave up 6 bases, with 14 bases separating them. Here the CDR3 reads CASSDSEGRDGYTF. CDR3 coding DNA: TGTGCCAGCAGTGATTCTGAGGGGCGCGATGGCTACACCTTC.

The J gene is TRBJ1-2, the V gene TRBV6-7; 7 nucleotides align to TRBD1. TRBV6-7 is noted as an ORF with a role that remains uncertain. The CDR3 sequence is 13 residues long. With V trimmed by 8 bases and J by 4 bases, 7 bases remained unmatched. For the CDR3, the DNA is TGTGCCAGCCGTTGGGACAGAATCTATGGCTACACCTTC. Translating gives CASRWDRIYGYTF.

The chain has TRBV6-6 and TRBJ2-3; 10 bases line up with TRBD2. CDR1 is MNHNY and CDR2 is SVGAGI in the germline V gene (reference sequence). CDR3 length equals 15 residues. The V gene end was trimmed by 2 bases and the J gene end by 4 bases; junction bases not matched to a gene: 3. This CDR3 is CASSYLLAGADTQYF. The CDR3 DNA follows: TGTGCCAGCAGTTACCTTCTAGCGGGAGCAGATACGCAGTATTTT.

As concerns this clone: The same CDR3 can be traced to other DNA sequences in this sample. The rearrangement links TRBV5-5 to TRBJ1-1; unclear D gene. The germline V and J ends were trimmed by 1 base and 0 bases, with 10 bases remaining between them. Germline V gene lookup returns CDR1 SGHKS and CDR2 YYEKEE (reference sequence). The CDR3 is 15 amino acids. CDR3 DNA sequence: TGTGCCAGCAGCTTGTGGGGATCCATGAACACTGAAGCTTTCTTT. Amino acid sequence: CASSLWGSMNTEAFF. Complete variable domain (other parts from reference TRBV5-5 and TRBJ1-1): DAGVTQSPTHLIKTRGQQVTLRCSPISGHKSVSWYQQVLGQGPQFIFQYYEKEERGRGNFPDRFSARQFPNYSSELNVNALLLGDSALYLCASSLWGSMNTEAFFGQGTRLTVV.

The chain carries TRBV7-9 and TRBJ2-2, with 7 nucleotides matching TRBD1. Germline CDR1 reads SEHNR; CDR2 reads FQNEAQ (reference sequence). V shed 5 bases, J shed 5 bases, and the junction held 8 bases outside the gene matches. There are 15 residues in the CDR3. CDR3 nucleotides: TGTGCCAGCAGCCCCCGGACAGGTGGGACCGGGGAGCTGTTTTTT. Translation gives CASSPRTGGTGELFF. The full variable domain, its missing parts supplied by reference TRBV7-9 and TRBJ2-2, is DTGVSQNPRHKITKRGQNVTFRCDPISEHNRLYWYRQTLGQGPEFLTYFQNEAQLEKSRLLSDRFSAERPKGSFSTLEIQRTEQGDSAMYLCASSPRTGGTGELFFGEGSRLTVL.

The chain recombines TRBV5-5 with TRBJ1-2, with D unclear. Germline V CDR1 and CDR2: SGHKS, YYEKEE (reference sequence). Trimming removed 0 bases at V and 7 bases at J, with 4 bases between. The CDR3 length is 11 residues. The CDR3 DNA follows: TGTGCCAGCAGCTTGGCCGGTGGCTACACCTTC. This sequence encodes CASSLAGGYTF.

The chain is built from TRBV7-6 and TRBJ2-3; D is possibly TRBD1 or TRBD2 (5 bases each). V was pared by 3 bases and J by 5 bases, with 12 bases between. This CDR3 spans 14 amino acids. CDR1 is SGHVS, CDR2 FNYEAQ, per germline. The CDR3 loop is CASSLGPPLDTQYF. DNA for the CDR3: TGTGCCAGCAGCTTGGGACCCCCTTTAGATACGCAGTATTTT.

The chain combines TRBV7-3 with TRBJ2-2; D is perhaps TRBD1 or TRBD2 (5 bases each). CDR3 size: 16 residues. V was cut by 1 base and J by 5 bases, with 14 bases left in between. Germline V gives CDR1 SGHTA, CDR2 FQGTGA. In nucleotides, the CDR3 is TGTGCCAGCAGCTTAATGGTGGGAGACAGAACCGGGGAGCTGTTTTTT. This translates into CASSLMVGDRTGELFF.

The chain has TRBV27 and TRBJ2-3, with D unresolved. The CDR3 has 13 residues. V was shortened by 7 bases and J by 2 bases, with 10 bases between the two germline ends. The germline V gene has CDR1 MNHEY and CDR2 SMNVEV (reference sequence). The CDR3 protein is CASTQKPTDTQYF. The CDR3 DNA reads TGTGCCAGCACACAGAAGCCCACAGATACGCAGTATTTT.